The T cell receptor (beta chain) under discussion was sequenced for a study of T cells in Graves' hyperthyroidism and ophthalmopathy. A few counts support this clonotype. RNA transcripts provided the source from which TCR beta CDR3 regions were amplified. TCR CDR3 underwent first-round RT-PCR with the HTBI primer set. TCRdb used MiXCR to reprocess the multiplex PCR reads, holding one entry per CDR3 protein. Among 450,000 to 600,000 distinct CDR3 sequences listed, just under 20% were seen once. This CDR3 contains 17 residues. V gave up 5 bases and J gave up 6 bases; unmatched junction bases: 12. Germline V gives CDR1 SGHTA, CDR2 FQGNSA.

The receptor was isolated from a man between 35 and 55 years old with Graves' ophthalmopathy. V is TRBV7-2 and J is TRBJ2-2; TRBD2 aligns across 10 bases. The source material was blood. CDR3 in DNA: TGTGCCAGCAGCCCGAGAAGTATGCTAGCGGGGGCCGGGGAGCTGTTTTTT. This codes for CASSPRSMLAGAGELFF.